Listed below are T cell receptor beta chains from one sample, sequenced in a study of Graves' ophthalmopathy and Graves' hyperthyroidism. TCRdb reprocessed the multiplex PCR reads with MiXCR, giving one entry per CDR3 protein. Counted here are hundreds of thousands of distinct CDR3 sequences, approximately 22% occurring once; the ten biggest clones make up roughly 6.9%. Material for sequencing was peripheral blood. These receptors were collected from a woman between 18 and 29 years old with stable Graves' hyperthyroidism. Some clones in this sample may be carry-over from other donors' samples. The CDR3 runs from the conserved cysteine through the conserved F or W. The order of the fields is J gene, D gene, clone size, V gene, CDR3 DNA, CDR3 protein. A D gene is named only where the DNA matches it firmly. Not all rows give a size; the values are once, few, many and, for expanded clones, a class.

TRBJ1-1	-	few	TRBV20-1	TGCAGTGCCAACCCGGCGGGAACTGAAGCTTTCTTT	CSANPAGTEAFF
TRBJ1-2	-	many	TRBV20-1	TGCAGTGCTAGACAAGGAGACTATGGCTACACCTTC	CSARQGDYGYTF
TRBJ1-3	TRBD1	many	TRBV12-3/TRBV12-4	TGTGCCAGCAGTTACGGGGACAGCTTCTCTCCTGGAAACACCATATATTTT	CASSYGDSFSPGNTIYF
TRBJ1-5	-	many	TRBV12-3/TRBV12-4	TGTGCCAGCAGTCCAGTGACTAGCAATCAGCCCCAGCATTTT	CASSPVTSNQPQHF
TRBJ2-7	-	many	TRBV11-2	TGTGCCAGCAGCTTAGATCGGTTGAACGAGCAGTACTTC	CASSLDRLNEQYF
TRBJ1-2	-	-	TRBV4-1	TGCGCCAGCAGCCAAGTCCCGGGACTACGAAATGGCTACACCTTC	CASSQVPGLRNGYTF
TRBJ2-3	-	few	TRBV19	TGTGCCAGTGAGGGGGGGACGAGGACAGATACGCAGTATTTT	CASEGGTRTDTQYF
TRBJ1-2	-	-	TRBV10-3	TGTGCCATCAGTGTGTCGGTAGAGTATGGAGGTTACACCTTC	CAISVSVEYGGYTF
TRBJ1-2	-	-	TRBV27	TGTGCCAGCAGTTCCGCGGACACTTCGTGGTATGGCTACACCTTC	CASSSADTSWYGYTF
TRBJ1-5	TRBD1	few	TRBV28	TGTGCCAGCAGTTGGCTGGGACAGGGAAACCCCAATCAGCCCCAGCATTTT	CASSWLGQGNPNQPQHF
TRBJ2-4	-	many	TRBV6-2/TRBV6-3	TGTGCCAGCAGTTACTCGATGGGGAACCTAGCCAAAAACATTCAGTACTTC	CASSYSMGNLAKNIQYF
TRBJ1-4	TRBD1	-	TRBV2	TGTGCCAGCAGCTTAACAGGGGGGCGCGAGGAAAAACTGTTTTTT	CASSLTGGREEKLFF
TRBJ2-7	TRBD2	many	TRBV11-2	TGTGCCAGCAGCTTAGATGGGCTAGCGGGGTTCTACGAGCAGTACTTC	CASSLDGLAGFYEQYF
TRBJ2-5	TRBD1	many	TRBV12-3/TRBV12-4	TGTGCCAGCAGTTTCGGACTGGGACAGCAAGAGACCCAGTACTTC	CASSFGLGQQETQYF
TRBJ1-5	TRBD1	many	TRBV6-1	TGTGCCAGCAGTGCGACGGACAGGAGGATCAATCAGCCCCAGCATTTT	CASSATDRRINQPQHF
TRBJ2-5	TRBD2	many	TRBV7-2	TGTGCCAGCATGAAGGGTAGCGGGGGTGGAGAGACCCAGTACTTC	CASMKGSGGGETQYF
TRBJ1-2	-	-	TRBV12-5	TGTGCTAGTGGTACCCGGAGGGATAACTATGGCTACACCTTC	CASGTRRDNYGYTF
TRBJ2-7	TRBD1	many	TRBV12-3/TRBV12-4	TGTGCCAGCAGCTGGGACAGGGGGAACGAGCAGTACTTC	CASSWDRGNEQYF
TRBJ1-1	TRBD1	many	TRBV27	TGTGCCAGCAGTTTTAATTCCTTACAGGGGGCTACTGAAGCTTTCTTT	CASSFNSLQGATEAFF
TRBJ1-3	-	-	TRBV12-3/TRBV12-4	TGTGCCAGCAGTTTCATAGGTCGGTCTGGAAACACCATATATTTT	CASSFIGRSGNTIYF
TRBJ2-7	-	-	TRBV10-1	TGCGCCAGCAGTACGACAGGGAGGGATGTCGGCGAGCAGTACTTC	CASSTTGRDVGEQYF
TRBJ2-2	-	-	TRBV12-3/TRBV12-4	TGTGCCAGCAGTGAACCTCCGGGGGTCCCGAACACCGGGGAGCTGTTTTTT	CASSEPPGVPNTGELFF
TRBJ2-7	-	many	TRBV4-1	TGCGCCAGCAGCCAAGGACTTTCGAGCTCCTACGAGCAGTACTTC	CASSQGLSSSYEQYF
TRBJ1-3	TRBD1	-	TRBV11-2	TGTGCCAGTAAAACAACCAGGGGGTCTGGAAACACCATATATTTT	CASKTTRGSGNTIYF
TRBJ1-5	-	-	TRBV5-6	TGTGCCAGCAGCTTGGAAGATTATAGCAATCAGCCCCAGCATTTT	CASSLEDYSNQPQHF